This T cell receptor beta chain was found in a study of vaccination and CD4 T cells after COVID-19. Turning to this clonotype: The antigen remains unidentified.

The CDR3 contains 14 residues. The ends were cut back, 6 bases at V and 5 bases at J, with 15 bases in the middle. The V gene's germline CDR1 is SGHTA and CDR2 FQGNSA. Sequencing of cultured CD4+ T cell DNA used the Oncomine TCR Beta short-read assay. TCRdb called the PCR reads again in MiXCR, with one record for every CDR3 protein. The sample consists of more than 9,500 distinct CDR3 sequences, around 48% of them appearing once. The treatment was: approximately nine-day PBMC culture with coronavirus spike peptide pools or control peptides (ViraFEST assay). This TCR came from a human donor who had recovered from COVID-19. The chain combines TRBV7-2 with TRBJ2-3, with D possibly matching TRBD1 (6 bases). What was sequenced was CD4+ T cells from blood, cultured in vitro. CDR3 sequence reads: CASRDARGIDTQYF. For the CDR3, the DNA is TGTGCCAGCAGAGACGCCAGGGGAATAGATACGCAGTATTTT.